This TCR beta chain comes out of a study of T cells in Graves' hyperthyroidism and ophthalmopathy. Study observations and caveats: Among clonotypes expanded in thyroid above 0.001, most were also found in blood.

RNA transcripts provided the source from which TCR beta CDR3 regions were amplified. HTBI primers were used for first-round RT-PCR of the TCR CDR3. TCRdb reprocessed the multiplex PCR reads via MiXCR and lists one record per CDR3 protein. This sample has 700,000 to 950,000 distinct CDR3 sequences, with just over 35% found just once. Turning to this clonotype: Its antigen is unknown.

Germline loops: CDR1 SGHVS, CDR2 FQNEAQ. The V end lost 8 bases, the J end lost 2 bases, and 21 bases lay between the germline ends. The CDR3 has 16 amino acids. V is TRBV7-8 and J is TRBJ1-2; the D gene is possibly TRBD1 (5 bases). This clonotype originated in a woman in her thirties or forties with Graves' hyperthyroidism. Sample: blood. The CDR3 sequence is CASSPSAGDLNYGYTF. CDR3 DNA sequence: TGTGCCAGCTCACCTTCGGCCGGGGACCTCAACTATGGCTACACCTTC. The whole variable domain, remainder taken from reference TRBV7-8 and TRBJ1-2, is GAGVSQSPRYKVAKRGQDVALRCDPISGHVSLFWYQQALGQGPEFLTYFQNEAQLDKSGLPSDRFFAERPEGSVSTLKIQRTQQEDSAVYLCASSPSAGDLNYGYTFGSGTRLTVV.